This TCR beta chain was sequenced for a study of shared clonotypes between healthy human individuals. Study-wide points: Even with large depth, rarefaction showed that sorted-subset sequencing was incomplete.

Only in-frame clones appear in the TCRdb table, and some are missing; sequencing was by immunoSEQ multiplex PCR. The sample yields about 2 million clones, 85% to 95% seen once. As concerns this clone: Its antigen remains unidentified.

The sequenced sample was naive CD4+ T cells sorted from blood. As for subset: CD45RA+ positively selected. This receptor was taken from a man aged 18-30 years in good health.

The CDR3 DNA sequence: TGTGCCAGCCGGAACAGGGCGAAGAACACTGAAGCTTTCTTT. This sequence encodes CASRNRAKNTEAFF. The gene calls are TRBV6-5 and TRBJ1-1, with D tentatively TRBD1 (6 bases). V lost 8 bases to trimming and J lost 1 base, with 14 bases between them. Germline V CDR1 and CDR2: MNHEY, SVGAGI. The CDR3 is made up of 14 amino acids.